These T cell receptor beta chains were read from a single sample in a study of T cell changes during pregnancy in multiple sclerosis. Assay: immunoSEQ multiplex PCR; the TCRdb copy retains only in-frame clones and omits some. This table has tens of thousands of clones, approximately 91% appearing once. The source material was CD8+ T cells from peripheral blood mononuclear cells, sampled in the second trimester of pregnancy. These receptors were obtained from a female donor with multiple sclerosis, enrolled in a pregnancy study. Both conserved end residues are part of each CDR3. A D gene is named only where the DNA matches it firmly. Not all rows give a size; the values are once, few, many and, for expanded clones, a class.

size	V	D	J	CDR3	DNA
.	TRBV5-8	.	TRBJ1-2	CASSLAPLWGYTF	TGTGCCAGCAGCTTGGCCCCACTATGGGGCTACACCTTC
.	TRBV6-5	TRBD2	TRBJ2-7	CASKPSGRTYEQYF	TGTGCCAGCAAACCTAGCGGGAGGACCTACGAGCAGTACTTC
.	TRBV21-1	.	TRBJ2-7	CASSKILAAYYEQYF	TGTGCCAGCAGCAAAATTTTAGCGGCCTACTACGAGCAGTACTTC
.	TRBV9	TRBD2	TRBJ2-1	CASSVSPQREIHNEQFF	TGTGCCAGCAGCGTTTCCCCTCAGCGGGAGATCCACAATGAGCAGTTCTTC
.	TRBV12-5	TRBD2	TRBJ2-3	CASGLDRTSGRTADTQYF	TGTGCTAGTGGTTTGGACCGGACTAGCGGGAGGACCGCAGATACGCAGTATTTT
.	TRBV27	TRBD1	TRBJ2-1	CASSPERGQLEQFF	TGTGCCAGCAGTCCGGAAAGGGGGCAGCTTGAGCAGTTCTTC
few	TRBV13	TRBD2	TRBJ2-5	CASSRTSGGTQYF	TGTGCCAGCAGCCGGACTAGCGGAGGGACCCAGTACTTC
once	TRBV7-9	TRBD1	TRBJ2-7	CASSPRGLSYEQYF	TGTGCCAGCAGCCCCAGGGGGCTCTCCTACGAGCAGTACTTC
few	TRBV4-2	TRBD2	TRBJ2-3	CASSPGLAGGPADTQYF	TGTGCCAGCAGCCCGGGACTAGCGGGAGGGCCCGCAGATACGCAGTATTTT
.	TRBV7-2	.	TRBJ2-7	CASSPWEGVDEQYF	TGTGCCAGCAGCCCTTGGGAGGGGGTCGACGAGCAGTACTTC
once	TRBV7-6	.	TRBJ1-1	CASSLMREEAEAFF	TGTGCCAGCAGCTTAATGAGGGAAGAGGCTGAAGCTTTCTTT
.	TRBV11-2	.	TRBJ2-7	CASTIGVWSSYEQYF	TGTGCCAGCACCATCGGAGTATGGAGCTCCTACGAGCAGTACTTC
.	TRBV6-6	.	TRBJ1-5	CASTPTGGLNQPQHF	TGTGCCAGCACCCCTACGGGGGGACTTAATCAGCCCCAGCATTTT
.	TRBV7-2	TRBD2	TRBJ2-5	CASSLAPGLAGVFGETQYF	TGTGCCAGCAGCTTGGCCCCGGGACTAGCGGGAGTCTTCGGGGAGACCCAGTACTTC
.	TRBV27	TRBD2	TRBJ2-7	CASSYGLAEGYEQYF	TGTGCCAGCAGTTACGGACTAGCAGAGGGGTACGAGCAGTACTTC
.	TRBV28	.	TRBJ2-4	CASSSTGTSPPLAKNIQYF	TGTGCCAGCAGTTCAACAGGGACCTCACCCCCTCTAGCCAAAAACATTCAGTACTTC
once	TRBV5-1	.	TRBJ1-1	CASSSVGGGINTEAFF	TGCGCCAGCAGCTCCGTCGGGGGAGGAATTAACACTGAAGCTTTCTTT
.	TRBV2	.	TRBJ2-7	CASSEASGTPSYEQYF	TGTGCCAGCAGTGAAGCTTCCGGGACACCTTCCTACGAGCAGTACTTC
.	TRBV6-5	TRBD2	TRBJ2-7	CASSSGTSGTSCEQYF	TGTGCCAGCAGTTCTGGGACTAGCGGGACAAGTTGCGAGCAGTACTTC
medium-sized	TRBV7-7	TRBD2	TRBJ2-3	CASSSGTSDTDTQYF	TGTGCTAGCAGCTCCGGGACTAGCGACACAGATACGCAGTATTTT
.	TRBV5-1	.	TRBJ2-5	CASTSGVEETQYF	TGCGCCAGCACTTCGGGAGTGGAGGAGACCCAGTACTTC
.	TRBV9	TRBD2	TRBJ2-5	CASSDTAGGGETQYF	TGTGCCAGCAGCGATACAGCGGGAGGGGGCGAGACCCAGTACTTC
.	TRBV10-3	.	TRBJ2-7	CAISDWDINEQYF	TGTGCCATCAGTGATTGGGACATTAACGAGCAGTACTTC
.	TRBV4-1	.	TRBJ1-3	CASSQVQDYTGNTIYF	TGCGCCAGCAGCCAAGTCCAGGATTACACTGGAAACACCATATATTTT
.	TRBV14	.	TRBJ2-7	CASSHPGREQYF	TGTGCCAGCAGCCACCCCGGTAGAGAGCAGTACTTC
.	TRBV11-3	TRBD1	TRBJ2-7	CASSPGQFYEQYF	TGTGCCAGCAGTCCGGGACAGTTTTACGAGCAGTACTTC
.	TRBV19	TRBD2	TRBJ2-3	CASSTPGLAGFTDTQYF	TGTGCCAGTAGTACCCCGGGACTAGCGGGTTTCACAGATACGCAGTATTTT
.	TRBV9	TRBD2	TRBJ2-1	CASSVEGKTSGIGNEQFF	TGTGCCAGCAGCGTAGAAGGAAAGACTAGCGGGATAGGGAATGAGCAGTTCTTC
.	TRBV15	.	TRBJ2-5	CATSGGLKPQETQYF	TGTGCCACCAGCGGTGGACTGAAACCGCAAGAGACCCAGTACTTC
.	TRBV6-5	.	TRBJ1-2	CASSYLQGGLDGYTF	TGTGCCAGCAGTTACTTGCAGGGTGGCTTAGATGGCTACACCTTC
.	TRBV4-3	TRBD1	TRBJ2-7	CASSQDRDRAYEQYF	TGCGCCAGCAGCCAAGATAGGGACAGGGCCTACGAGCAGTACTTC
.	TRBV7-9	TRBD1	TRBJ2-1	CASSLIPQGAISPFF	TGTGCCAGCAGCTTAATTCCGCAGGGGGCGATCAGTCCGTTCTTC
.	TRBV27	TRBD1	TRBJ1-2	CASSLEGAANYGYTF	TGTGCCAGCAGTTTAGAGGGGGCGGCTAACTATGGCTACACCTTC
.	TRBV27	.	TRBJ2-7	CASSLGGDTLYEQYF	TGTGCCAGCAGTTTGGGGGGAGACACCCTATACGAGCAGTACTTC
.	TRBV27	.	TRBJ1-5	CASSLARSHQPQHF	TGTGCCAGCAGTTTGGCCAGATCACATCAGCCCCAGCATTTT
.	TRBV7-6	.	TRBJ2-3	CASSPSPAQPDTQYF	TGTGCCAGCAGCCCGAGCCCAGCGCAACCAGATACGCAGTATTTT
.	TRBV27	TRBD2	TRBJ2-1	CASSFLLADHNEQFF	TGTGCCAGCAGTTTCTTACTAGCGGACCACAATGAGCAGTTCTTC
.	TRBV7-2	TRBD2	TRBJ2-3	CASSLRTSGRAGTDTQYF	TGTGCCAGCAGCTTGAGGACTAGCGGGAGGGCGGGCACAGATACGCAGTATTTT
.	TRBV7-2	.	TRBJ2-1	CASSLKPVDEQFF	TGTGCCAGCAGCTTAAAGCCTGTGGATGAGCAGTTCTTC
.	TRBV19	TRBD1	TRBJ1-1	CASSPRGQAIWNTEAFF	TGTGCCAGTTCCCCAAGGGGACAGGCTATTTGGAACACTGAAGCTTTCTTT